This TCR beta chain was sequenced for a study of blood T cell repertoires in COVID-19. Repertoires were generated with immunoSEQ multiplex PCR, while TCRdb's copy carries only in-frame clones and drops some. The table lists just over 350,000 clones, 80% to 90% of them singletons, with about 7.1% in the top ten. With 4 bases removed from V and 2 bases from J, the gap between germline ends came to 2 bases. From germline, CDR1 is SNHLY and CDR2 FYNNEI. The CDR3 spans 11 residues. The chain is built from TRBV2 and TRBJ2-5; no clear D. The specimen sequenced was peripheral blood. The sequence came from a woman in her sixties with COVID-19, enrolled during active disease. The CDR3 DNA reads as TGTGCCAGCAGTGCGCAAGAGACCCAGTACTTC. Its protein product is CASSAQETQYF.